The present entry profiles one TCR beta chain with its context. Its antigen remains unknown. The sample is drawn from a study of cytomegalovirus exposure and HLA in healthy donors. V lost 4 bases to trimming and J lost 5 bases; unmatched junction nucleotides: 1. Germline values: CDR1 LNHDA, CDR2 SQIVND (reference sequence). This CDR3 region has 12 residues. Study-level findings and limits: Links to common viral pathogens appeared, in a later analysis, for several of the most significant clusters.

The primer mix had 60 Vbeta and 13 Jbeta primers. Libraries were prepared by immunoSEQ multiplex PCR; TCRdb keeps only in-frame clonotypes and omits some of them. The data show about 170,000 clones, approximately 80% seen once. The gene calls are TRBV19 and TRBJ1-1; 7 nucleotides match TRBD1. This TCR came from a young man in good health and CMV-seronegative. The sequencing input was PBMCs. CDR3 sequence reads: CASSTRGTEAFF. DNA for the CDR3: TGTGCCAGTAGTACCAGGGGGACTGAAGCTTTCTTT.